Each of the 9 T cell receptor beta chains below was sequenced from the same sample in a study of CD4 T cells in relation to SARS-CoV-2 and coronaviruses. TCRdb keeps only in-frame clones here, not all; method: immunoSEQ multiplex PCR. The sample has roughly 21,000 clones, 76% seen once; the top ten hold 16%. These receptors' antigens are unknown. CD4+ T cells from unexposed donors were obtained before the COVID-19 pandemic (2011-2018). CD4+ T cells were isolated from the cells after around eleven days of culture. Sequenced input: CD4+ T cells from PBMCs, cultured in vitro. The receptor source for this set is a human donor in good health.

The chain carries TRBV5-1 and TRBJ1-2; TRBD1 aligns across 10 bases. The length of the CDR3 is 13 residues. In germline, CDR1 is SGHRS, CDR2 YFSETQ. The V segment lost 5 bases and the J segment 6 bases; nucleotides outside the gene matches: 4. This CDR3 reads CASRAGTGDGYTF. The DNA of the CDR3 is TGCGCCAGCAGGGCCGGGACAGGGGATGGCTACACCTTC.

This CDR3 reads CTSSQQNTEAFF. The CDR3 nucleotides read TGCACCAGCAGCCAACAGAACACTGAAGCTTTCTTT. The genes are TRBV1 and TRBJ1-1; TRBD1 is taken as the D call from the table, unchecked against the DNA. TRBV1 is tagged as a pseudogene. CDR3 length: 12 amino acids.

The chain has TRBV10-2 and TRBJ2-1, with 7 bases fitting TRBD2. This CDR3 is 14 amino acids long. From germline, CDR1 is WSHSY and CDR2 SAAADI. J lost 6 bases, V lost 4 bases, and 6 bases had no gene match. CDR3 amino acids: CASSASGATNEQFF. The CDR3 DNA reads as TGCGCCAGCAGTGCCAGCGGGGCAACCAATGAGCAGTTCTTC.

The gene calls are TRBV5-1 and TRBJ2-7; D tentatively reads TRBD1 or TRBD2 (6 bases each). The V and J ends lost 1 base and 5 bases respectively, with 10 bases between them. In germline, CDR1 is SGHRS, CDR2 YFSETQ. The CDR3 loop spans 13 amino acids. The CDR3 loop reads CASSLLGGNEQYF. The CDR3 DNA reads TGCGCCAGCAGCTTGTTAGGGGGGAACGAGCAGTACTTC.

V gene TRBV19 combines with J gene TRBJ2-5; D is ambiguous. Germline V gene lookup returns CDR1 LNHDA and CDR2 SQIVND (reference sequence). Trimming took off 2 bases at V and 5 bases at J, with 15 bases between the two ends. The CDR3 contains 15 residues. This CDR3 is CASSIRADLIETQYF. The DNA for the CDR3 is TGTGCCAGTAGTATAAGGGCCGACCTGATTGAGACCCAGTACTTC.

The V gene is TRBV7-6, the J gene TRBJ2-1; a weak D match, TRBD2 (6 bases). The germline V and J ends were trimmed by 1 base and 4 bases, with 17 bases remaining between them. Germline lookup yields CDR1 SGHVS and CDR2 FNYEAQ. The CDR3 is 17 residues long. As DNA, the CDR3 is TGTGCCAGCAGCTTAGGGAGTGTAGTCCGGGGGTACAATGAGCAGTTCTTC. As protein: CASSLGSVVRGYNEQFF. Filled out from reference TRBV7-6 and TRBJ2-1, the complete variable domain reads GAGVSQSPRYKVTKRGQDVALRCDPISGHVSLYWYRQALGQGPEFLTYFNYEAQQDKSGLPNDRFSAERPEGSISTLTIQRTEQRDSAMYRCASSLGSVVRGYNEQFFGPGTRLTVL.

V usage is TRBV11-2 and J usage is TRBJ2-7; the match to TRBD2 covers 9 bases. CDR1 and CDR2 from the germline V gene are SGHAT and FQNNGV. The CDR3 is 18 residues long. V lost 0 bases and J lost 2; bases outside the gene matches: 11. CDR3 residues: CASSLDRSSGTGTYEQYF. The CDR3 DNA follows: TGTGCCAGCAGCTTAGATCGTTCTAGCGGGACGGGAACCTACGAGCAGTACTTC.

Written as DNA, the CDR3 is TGTGCCAGCAGTCTTACAGGGGGCGCAAGGACTGAAGCTTTCTTT. Its protein is CASSLTGGARTEAFF. The rearrangement links TRBV28 to TRBJ1-1; TRBD1 matches 9 bases. Germline values: CDR1 MDHEN, CDR2 SYDVKM. This CDR3 contains 15 residues. J gave up 5 bases and V 5 bases, and 9 bases lay outside the gene matches.

This CDR3 reads CASIIGHSSNQPQHF. The CDR3 nucleotides read TGTGCCAGCATAATTGGACACAGTAGCAATCAGCCCCAGCATTTT. This chain uses TRBV6-5 with TRBJ1-5; weak D call: TRBD1 (5 bases). CDR1 and CDR2 (germline): MNHEY, SVGAGI. V was cut by 7 bases and J by 0 bases, with 13 bases left in between. The CDR3 has 15 amino acids.